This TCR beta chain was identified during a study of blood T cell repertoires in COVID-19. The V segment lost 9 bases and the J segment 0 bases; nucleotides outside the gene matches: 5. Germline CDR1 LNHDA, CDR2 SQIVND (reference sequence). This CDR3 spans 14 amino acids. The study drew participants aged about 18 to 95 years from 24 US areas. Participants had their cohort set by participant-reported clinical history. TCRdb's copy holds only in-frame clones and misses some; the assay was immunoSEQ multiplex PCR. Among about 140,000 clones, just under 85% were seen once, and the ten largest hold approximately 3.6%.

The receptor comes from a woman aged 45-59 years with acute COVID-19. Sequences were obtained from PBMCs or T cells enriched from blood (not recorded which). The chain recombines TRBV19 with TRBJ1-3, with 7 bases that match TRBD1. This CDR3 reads CASRDRGSGNTIYF. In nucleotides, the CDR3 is TGTGCCAGCCGGGACAGAGGCTCTGGAAACACCATATATTTT.